This TCR beta chain is from a study of shared clonotypes between healthy human individuals. Whole-study findings and limits: Researchers found naive subsets generally carried larger estimated richness than memory subsets. A few donors held roughly 5% of naive CD4 clonotypes in common.

As regards this clone: Its antigen is currently unknown.

TCRdb keeps only in-frame clones here, not all; method: immunoSEQ multiplex PCR. The profile shows about 580,000 clones, about 98% of them singletons. Germline V gene sequence: CDR1 MNHNS, CDR2 SASEGT. CDR3 length: 17 amino acids. Trimming cost V 0 bases and J 2 bases; bases outside gene matches: 6. The naive CD8 subset, CD45RO-negative cells positively selected for CCR7, excluded terminally differentiated effector memory CD45RA+ cells. The clonotype was recovered from a man aged 25 to 45 in good health. The sample taken for sequencing was naive CD8+ T cells sorted from blood. This chain uses TRBV6-1 with TRBJ1-1, with 10 nucleotides matching TRBD1. The CDR3 reads CASSEAGQGFRNTEAFF. CDR3 coding DNA: TGTGCCAGCAGTGAAGCGGGACAGGGGTTTCGAAACACTGAAGCTTTCTTT.